Sequencing of this T cell receptor beta chain was carried out in a study of T cell responses to AZD1222 COVID-19 vaccine. Broader study findings: Unmutated variant regions are reportedly the target of nearly half of TCRs that are spike-specific. Only after the peak T cell response were repertoires sampled.

CDR3 length: 15 amino acids. CDR1 is MDHEN, CDR2 SYDVKM, per germline. The trim removed 5 bases at V and 5 bases at J, leaving 8 bases unmatched. Data came from immunoSEQ multiplex PCR; TCRdb stores just in-frame clones and leaves some out. The profile shows some 150,000 clones, 85% to 90% of them singletons. Points on this clone: Its specificity is unknown.

The chain is built from TRBV28 and TRBJ1-5; TRBD1 matches at 8 bases. The TCR originated in an adult who received the MenACWY meningococcal vaccine as a control. Here the sequenced sample was peripheral blood, taken 28 days after the second dose of the MenACWY control vaccine. The CDR3 coding sequence is TGTGCCAGCAGTCAGGGACAGGTAAGGGATCAGCCCCAGCATTTT. The encoded protein is CASSQGQVRDQPQHF.